The entry that follows covers one T cell receptor (beta chain) sequence. Its antigen remains unknown. These data are taken from a study of CD4 T cells in relation to SARS-CoV-2 and coronaviruses. The wider study: The restricting HLA molecule for shared crossreactive spike epitopes was mapped. The study, taken as a whole, reports: Crossreactivity was assessed only for spike protein, not other viral proteins. The assay detects memory recall responses, not culture-primed primary responses.

This CDR3 spans 18 amino acids. CDR1 and CDR2 (germline): KGHSH, LQKENI. V was trimmed by 1 base and J by 0 bases, leaving 18 bases between them. Only in-frame clones appear in the TCRdb table, and some are missing; sequencing was by immunoSEQ multiplex PCR. The sample records about 70,000 clones, more than 75% being singletons. The unexposed donors gave CD4+ T cells in about 2011-2019, prior to COVID-19. Naive and memory CD4+ T cells were separated from cryopreserved PBMCs. This clonotype was obtained from a human donor in good health. The V gene is TRBV18, the J gene TRBJ1-2; TRBD1 might be the D (6 bases). Sequenced: memory CD4+ T cells from PBMCs. The CDR3 here is CASSPLPTGTTSNYGYTF. In nucleotides, the CDR3 is TGTGCCAGCTCACCACTACCTACCGGGACAACTTCTAACTATGGCTACACCTTC.